Below, 28 T cell receptor beta chains from the same sample are listed, as sequenced in a study of cytotoxic CD8 clonotypes in ibrutinib-treated CLL. Data came from immunoSEQ multiplex PCR; TCRdb stores just in-frame clones and leaves some out. This table has 150,000 or so clones, around 80% appearing once. Sequencing was performed on PBMCs, taken after 12 months of ibrutinib treatment. The receptors derive from a human donor with chronic lymphocytic leukemia.

CDR3 sequence reads: CATGDLRPNTEAFF. The CDR3 DNA sequence: TGTGCCACCGGTGATTTGAGGCCTAACACTGAAGCTTTCTTT. This chain links TRBV15 with TRBJ1-1; no definite D call. Trimming shortened V by 8 bases and J by 2 bases, and 15 bases separated the two germline ends. This CDR3 region has 14 residues. The germline V gene has CDR1 LNHNV and CDR2 YYDKDF (reference sequence).

This rearrangement joins TRBV30 to TRBJ2-6; weak D call: TRBD1 (5 bases). CDR3 length: 14 amino acids. Trimming pared 3 bases from V and 2 bases from J, leaving 8 bases between. Germline V lookup: CDR1 GTSNPN, CDR2 SVGIG (reference sequence). The CDR3 protein is CAWSAGPGANVLTF. The CDR3, as DNA: TGTGCCTGGAGCGCAGGGCCTGGGGCCAACGTCCTGACTTTC.

The rearrangement uses TRBV11-2 and TRBJ2-1, with 13 bases lining up with TRBD2. The V gene end was trimmed by 1 base and the J gene end by 9 bases; junction bases not matched to a gene: 9. CDR1 is SGHAT, CDR2 FQNNGV, per germline. CDR3 size: 17 residues. CDR3 loop: CASSLARTSGRAGEQFF. The CDR3 coding sequence is TGTGCCAGCAGCTTAGCCCGAACTAGCGGGAGGGCCGGTGAGCAGTTCTTC.

V usage is TRBV18 and J usage is TRBJ2-1; D is ambiguous. Germline V lookup: CDR1 KGHSH, CDR2 LQKENI. V was shortened by 2 bases and J by 8 bases, with 7 bases between the two germline ends. The CDR3 loop spans 12 amino acids. CDR3 nucleotides: TGTGCCAGCTCACCAATGACTGATGAGCAGTTCTTC. Translation: CASSPMTDEQFF.

This clone was seen only once. The chain combines TRBV27 with TRBJ2-7; maybe TRBD2 (5 bases). Germline CDR1 reads MNHEY; CDR2 reads SMNVEV (reference sequence). This CDR3 spans 13 amino acids. V gave up 8 bases and J gave up 0 bases, with 11 bases separating them. The CDR3 sequence is CASRRTLSYEQYF. The CDR3 DNA is TGTGCCAGCCGGAGGACTCTCTCCTACGAGCAGTACTTC.

This clone was detected only once. This sequence joins TRBV11-3 and TRBJ2-1; TRBD2 matches at 7 bases. Trimming at V came to 5 bases and at J to 5 bases, leaving 3 bases not matched to a gene. Per germline, CDR1 SGHNT and CDR2 YENEEA. The CDR3 consists of 13 residues. CDR3 DNA: TGTGCCAGCAGCGTGGGGGGGAACAATGAGCAGTTCTTC. Its translation is CASSVGGNNEQFF.

The gene calls are TRBV29-1 and TRBJ2-3; 10 bases are shared with TRBD1. The germline CDR1 and CDR2 sequences are SQVTM and ANQGSEA. CDR3 length: 20 amino acids. Unmatched junction bases numbered 16, after V lost 1 base and J lost 0 bases. The CDR3 loop reads CSVEGYLGTGVPSSTDTQYF. In DNA, the CDR3 is TGCAGCGTTGAAGGTTACCTCGGGACAGGGGTTCCATCTAGCACAGATACGCAGTATTTT.

This chain links TRBV12-5 with TRBJ1-1; D is ambiguous. Per germline, CDR1 LGHNT and CDR2 FRNRAP. The CDR3 length is 14 residues. The V end was cut by 4 bases, the J end by 3 bases, with 12 bases between. CDR3 coding DNA: TGTGCTAGTGGTTCGCAGACACCTCACACTGAAGCTTTCTTT. Protein product: CASGSQTPHTEAFF. The full variable domain, rest sourced from reference TRBV12-5 and TRBJ1-1, is DARVTQTPRHKVTEMGQEVTMRCQPILGHNTVFWYRQTMMQGLELLAYFRNRAPLDDSGMPKDRFSAEMPDATLATLKIQPSEPRDSAVYFCASGSQTPHTEAFFGQGTRLTVV.

The rearrangement joins TRBV5-1 to TRBJ1-5; D unclear. The germline V gene has CDR1 SGHRS and CDR2 YFSETQ. Trimming removed 4 bases at V and 4 bases at J, with 15 bases between. This CDR3 has 15 amino acids. The CDR3 nucleotides are TGCGCCAGCAGCCCCCTCTGGGGTGCAAATCAGCCCCAGCATTTT. Residues: CASSPLWGANQPQHF.

The V gene is TRBV28, the J gene TRBJ2-3; perhaps D is TRBD1 or TRBD2 (6 bases each). Germline values: CDR1 MDHEN, CDR2 SYDVKM. V was cut by 2 bases and J by 1 base, with 10 bases left in between. The CDR3 extends over 15 amino acids. CDR3 region: CASSLQGTRTDTQYF. The CDR3 DNA is TGTGCCAGCAGTTTACAGGGGACTCGCACAGATACGCAGTATTTT.

V and J are TRBV28 and TRBJ2-7; 10 bases are a match to TRBD2. V trimming: 4 bases; J trimming: 3 bases; junction bases outside the gene matches: 9. The CDR3 consists of 16 residues. Germline CDR1 MDHEN, CDR2 SYDVKM. The CDR3 sequence: CASSSSLAGAFYEQYF. For the CDR3, the DNA is TGTGCCAGCAGTTCCTCGCTAGCGGGAGCTTTCTACGAGCAGTACTTC.

J is TRBJ2-7 and V is TRBV5-6, with a weak D call TRBD2 (5 bases). This CDR3 is built from 13 residues. Trimming took 4 bases from V and 3 from J, leaving 11 bases between them. Germline loops: CDR1 SGHDT, CDR2 YYEEEE. CDR3 DNA: TGTGCCAGCAGCCTGGGCGGGCACTACGAGCAGTACTTC. Amino acid sequence: CASSLGGHYEQYF. Filled out from reference TRBV5-6 and TRBJ2-7, the complete variable domain reads DAGVTQSPTHLIKTRGQQVTLRCSPKSGHDTVSWYQQALGQGPQFIFQYYEEEERQRGNFPDRFSGHQFPNYSSELNVNALLLGDSALYLCASSLGGHYEQYFGPGTRLTVT.

The V gene is TRBV2, the J gene TRBJ2-1; no definite D call. Per the germline V gene, CDR1 is SNHLY and CDR2 is FYNNEI. Between the trimmed V and J ends, which lost 7 bases and 5 bases, there was a span of 9 bases. This CDR3 contains 12 residues. The chain's CDR3 is CASKSIDNEQFF. As DNA, the CDR3 is TGTGCCAGCAAGAGTATTGACAATGAGCAGTTCTTC.

This clone has only a few counts. As DNA, the CDR3 is TGTGCCAGCAGCGTAGGACGTGGCTCCTACAATGAGCAGTTCTTC. It codes for CASSVGRGSYNEQFF. The chain recombines TRBV9 with TRBJ2-1; D ambiguous. Germline V gene lookup returns CDR1 SGDLS and CDR2 YYNGEE. The CDR3 runs 15 residues. V gave up 0 bases and J gave up 0 bases, with 7 bases separating them.

The rearrangement joins TRBV29-1 to TRBJ2-5; the match to TRBD2 covers 10 bases. V shed 2 bases, J shed 4 bases, and the junction held 10 bases outside the gene matches. The V gene's germline CDR1 is SQVTM and CDR2 ANQGSEA. CDR3 length: 16 amino acids. DNA of the CDR3: TGCAGCGTTGAATCTGCTAGCGGGAGATTTGGAGAGACCCAGTACTTC. The encoded protein is CSVESASGRFGETQYF.

This clone was recorded a few times. The chain uses TRBV5-1 and TRBJ1-5, with D hard to call. The V end was cut by 0 bases, the J end by 2 bases, with 9 bases between. Germline loops: CDR1 SGHRS, CDR2 YFSETQ. There are 15 residues in the CDR3. CDR3 bases: TGCGCCAGCAGCTTGGTTGCGGATGGCAATCAGCCCCAGCATTTT. It specifies CASSLVADGNQPQHF.

The rearrangement links TRBV6-5 to TRBJ2-5, with 12 positions matching TRBD2. The CDR3 has 15 residues. From germline, CDR1 is MNHEY and CDR2 SVGAGI. V dropped 7 bases and J dropped 1; count of bases not matched to a gene: 4. DNA of the CDR3: TGTGCCAGCACCCTAGCGGGAGGGATCCAAGAGACCCAGTACTTC. Residues: CASTLAGGIQETQYF.

There are a few counts of this clone. This sequence joins TRBV4-1 and TRBJ1-2; 7 nucleotides line up with TRBD1. Germline lookup yields CDR1 MGHRA and CDR2 YSYEKL. The CDR3 is made up of 14 amino acids. V lost 4 bases, J lost 8 bases, and 10 bases stayed unmatched. CDR3 DNA sequence: TGCGCCAGCAGCCTCGGGACAGCTGGGAGAGGCTACACCTTC. Translated: CASSLGTAGRGYTF.

The chain couples TRBV5-5 to TRBJ2-1; the match to TRBD1 covers 8 bases. The CDR3 is 15 residues long. V was pared by 0 bases and J by 7 bases, with 6 bases of the junction left unmatched. Germline-derived CDR1 and CDR2 are SGHKS and YYEKEE (reference sequence). The CDR3 is CASSLVAGGWNEQFF. CDR3 bases: TGTGCCAGCAGCTTGGTTGCAGGGGGCTGGAATGAGCAGTTCTTC.

The V and J genes are TRBV30 and TRBJ2-7; weak D call: TRBD1 (5 bases). V shed 2 bases and J shed 2 bases, with 13 bases lying between them. This CDR3 region has 14 residues. Germline CDR1 reads GTSNPN; CDR2 reads SVGIG (reference sequence). The CDR3 bases are TGTGCCTGGAGTCGGACACGAAGTACCTACGAGCAGTACTTC. This encodes CAWSRTRSTYEQYF.

Only one count was recorded for this clone. The V call is TRBV5-4, the J call TRBJ2-5; TRBD2 matches 11 bases. The CDR3 runs 17 residues. With 4 bases clipped from V and 1 base from J, the junction kept 9 bases outside the gene matches. CDR1 SGHNT and CDR2 YYREEE come from the germline V gene (reference sequence). CDR3 region: CASSTGGGLAVQETQYF. In DNA, the CDR3 is TGTGCCAGCAGCACCGGAGGGGGACTAGCGGTCCAAGAGACCCAGTACTTC.

The V call is TRBV6-5, the J call TRBJ2-3, with D perhaps matching TRBD2 (6 bases). The CDR3 is 16 residues long. From germline, CDR1 is MNHEY and CDR2 SVGAGI. With 1 base removed from V and 3 bases from J, the gap between germline ends came to 14 bases. The CDR3 region is CASSYFGGSWTDTQYF. The CDR3 DNA is TGTGCCAGCAGTTACTTTGGAGGGAGTTGGACAGATACGCAGTATTTT.

V and J are TRBV18 and TRBJ1-2; TRBD1 matches at 7 bases. There are 13 residues in the CDR3. Looked up from germline, CDR1 is KGHSH and CDR2 is LQKENI. Trimming removed 4 bases from V and 6 bases from J; junction bases left unmatched: 5. Here the CDR3 DNA reads TGTGCCAGCTCACTGAAGCAGGGGGATGGCTACACCTTC. As protein: CASSLKQGDGYTF.

J is TRBJ2-7 and V is TRBV14, with 14 bases aligning to TRBD2. The CDR3 covers 19 residues. V shed 0 bases and J 6 bases; nucleotides not matched to a gene: 13. Germline CDR1 reads SGHDN; CDR2 reads FVKESK. CDR3 protein: CASSQERPGLAGVMVEQYF. For the CDR3, the DNA is TGTGCCAGCAGCCAAGAGCGACCGGGACTAGCGGGAGTAATGGTCGAGCAGTACTTC.

This rearrangement joins TRBV9 to TRBJ2-3; 7 positions match TRBD2. V lost 8 bases and J lost 4; bases outside the gene matches: 13. The CDR3 totals 15 residues. Per the germline V gene, CDR1 is SGDLS and CDR2 is YYNGEE. CDR3 sequence reads: CARGGRESVADTQYF. The CDR3 DNA is TGTGCCAGGGGCGGGCGGGAGTCGGTCGCAGATACGCAGTATTTT.

The rearrangement uses TRBV7-2 and TRBJ1-1; TRBD1 is a possible D gene (6 bases). This CDR3 spans 14 amino acids. Germline V gene data show CDR1 as SGHTA and CDR2 as FQGNSA. Trimming pared 4 bases from V and 4 bases from J, leaving 13 bases between. CDR3 coding DNA: TGTGCCAGCAGCTCGGACAGATGGGGCACTGAAGCTTTCTTT. It is translated as CASSSDRWGTEAFF.

The V and J genes are TRBV5-1 and TRBJ2-5; TRBD1 is a possible D gene (5 bases). Trimming left V 4 bases short and J 5 bases short, with 15 bases between. Germline V lookup: CDR1 SGHRS, CDR2 YFSETQ. This CDR3 is 14 amino acids long. CDR3 DNA sequence: TGCGCCAGCAGCCCAAGCAGGGTCGGGGAGACCCAGTACTTC. Translating it yields CASSPSRVGETQYF.

The chain combines TRBV2 with TRBJ1-1; D perhaps matches TRBD1 (5 bases). CDR1 is SNHLY, CDR2 FYNNEI, per germline. V was trimmed by 6 bases and J by 1 base, leaving 9 bases between them. The CDR3 consists of 13 residues. The CDR3 DNA sequence: TGTGCCAGCAGCCAGGACAAGAACACTGAAGCTTTCTTT. Protein product: CASSQDKNTEAFF.